This TCR beta chain comes out of a study of cytomegalovirus exposure and HLA in healthy donors. For the study at large: It was reported in a later analysis that the 100 to 150 validation repertoires used the same platform as the roughly 640 first-cohort repertoires.

This clone has a single count. The antigen is not known. Some clones are missing from TCRdb's copy, which holds only in-frame ones; the method was immunoSEQ multiplex PCR. This table holds some 75,000 clones, approximately 96% found once. The donors were members of the validation cohort comprising about 130 subjects, separate from the roughly 600-subject first cohort. Whole-study findings and limits: TCR sequences were mostly rare, though some public TCRs occurred in many donors. About 150 TCR beta chains were listed as cytomegalovirus-associated.

CDR3 size: 15 residues. Germline lookup yields CDR1 SNHLY and CDR2 FYNNEI. V was pared by 6 bases and J by 9 bases, with 15 bases of the junction left unmatched. This chain links TRBV2 with TRBJ2-5, with 8 bases matching TRBD2. The sequence came from a woman between 18 and 29 years old in good health and CMV-seronegative. Sequencing was carried out using PBMCs. The chain's CDR3 is CASSFSGLGNWAQYF. Here the CDR3 DNA reads TGTGCCAGCAGCTTCTCGGGACTAGGAAATTGGGCCCAGTACTTC. Full variable domain (outside the CDR3, taken from reference TRBV2 and TRBJ2-5): EPEVTQTPSHQVTQMGQEVILRCVPISNHLYFYWYRQILGQKVEFLVSFYNNEISEKSEIFDDQFSVERPDGSNFTLKIRSTKLEDSAMYFCASSFSGLGNWAQYFGPGTRLLVL.